This T cell receptor (beta chain) was documented in a study of T-cell reconstitution after alpha-beta-depleted transplantation in children. Germline CDR1 is DFQATT and CDR2 is SNEGSKA (reference sequence). The CDR3 is made up of 16 amino acids. V dropped 6 bases and J dropped 4; count of bases not matched to a gene: 14. A library of TCRbeta sequences, prepared with unique molecular identifiers, was generated. In TCRdb, the PCR reads were re-called with MiXCR into one record per CDR3 protein. The data show about 540,000 distinct CDR3 sequences, approximately 16% seen once. The specimen comprised PBMCs from the stem cell graft donor, sampled from the stem cell graft. The receptor was isolated from a human donor who donated a stem cell graft to a child with acute lymphoblastic leukemia. This chain uses TRBV20-1 with TRBJ2-1; 8 bases match TRBD1. CDR3 in amino acids: CSATSTAGGPYNEQFF. The CDR3 nucleotides are TGCAGTGCCACTTCAACGGCAGGGGGCCCTTACAATGAGCAGTTCTTC.